This T cell receptor beta chain came from a study of blood T cell repertoires in COVID-19. Study-level information: The study drew acute and convalescent COVID-19 samples from the United States, Italy and Spain. PBMCs, B-cell-depleted T cells, or T cells were the source of the cDNA or gDNA that made up the material.

Per the authors' pipeline: Estimated nucleated cell counts came from reference gene primer amplification. This table comes from immunoSEQ multiplex PCR, and its TCRdb copy is limited to in-frame clones, with some not included. V, J and clone size derive from that table, while D and trimming were established from the DNA sequence. Of 130,000 to 150,000 clones in the sample, about 79% are singletons; the top ten hold approximately 7.1%. In germline, CDR1 is GTSNPN, CDR2 SVGIG (reference sequence). The CDR3 loop spans 12 amino acids. V was clipped by 1 base and J by 4 bases, with 7 bases between them. The J gene is TRBJ2-5, the V gene TRBV30; TRBD2 might be the D (6 bases). Sequencing was carried out using peripheral blood. This receptor was obtained from a woman between 45 and 65 years old in a cohort sampled during active or convalescent COVID-19. CDR3 DNA: TGTGCCTGGAGTGGGGGGGTAGAGACCCAGTACTTC. It is translated as CAWSGGVETQYF.